This T cell receptor beta chain came from a study of blood T cell repertoires in COVID-19. On the study more broadly: T cells, B-cell-depleted T cells, or PBMCs provided the cDNA or gDNA that served as material.

Germline values: CDR1 SGHNT, CDR2 YYREEE (reference sequence). V lost 4 bases, J lost 5 bases, and 11 bases stayed unmatched. The CDR3 extends over 16 amino acids. The assay was immunoSEQ multiplex PCR, and TCRdb's table has in-frame clones only and misses some. The sample yields 200,000 to 300,000 clones, roughly 80% seen once. This clone was seen only once. The receptor comes from a woman aged 60-75 years with active or convalescent COVID-19. The sequenced sample was peripheral blood. This sequence joins TRBV5-4 and TRBJ2-5; TRBD2 agrees at 10 bases. CDR3 in amino acids: CASSTARAGGPETQYF. In nucleotides, the CDR3 is TGTGCCAGCAGCACGGCTAGAGCGGGGGGGCCGGAGACCCAGTACTTC.